The sequence of this T cell receptor beta chain was determined in a study of blood T cell repertoires in COVID-19. The table came from immunoSEQ multiplex PCR; TCRdb's copy has only in-frame clones and leaves some out. The data contain fewer than 75,000 clones, roughly nine tenths of them singletons. The clonotype originates from a man aged 45-65 years with active COVID-19. The sample comprised peripheral blood.

Here the CDR3 DNA reads TGTGCCAGCAGCCTGTCCGGTCGGGGTGCGAACACCGGGGAGCTGTTTTTT. Translation: CASSLSGRGANTGELFF. The rearrangement uses TRBV7-9 and TRBJ2-2, with TRBD2 as a possible D gene (5 bases). The CDR3 spans 17 residues. Deletions cut 5 bases from V and 0 bases from J, with 16 bases between. Germline-derived CDR1 and CDR2 are SEHNR and FQNEAQ (reference sequence). The full variable domain, rest sourced from reference TRBV7-9 and TRBJ2-2, is DTGVSQNPRHKITKRGQNVTFRCDPISEHNRLYWYRQTLGQGPEFLTYFQNEAQLEKSRLLSDRFSAERPKGSFSTLEIQRTEQGDSAMYLCASSLSGRGANTGELFFGEGSRLTVL.